This T cell receptor beta chain is drawn from a study of cytomegalovirus exposure and HLA in healthy donors. Overall study findings and caveats: Upon later analysis, HLA-associated TCR beta chains proved more clonally expanded than other, equally common chains. As a later analysis showed, a missense DCLRE1C variant was linked to trimming of TCR beta V- and J-genes.

About this clone: Its specificity is unknown.

The PCR ran on 60 Vbeta and 13 Jbeta primers. Measured with immunoSEQ multiplex PCR; TCRdb has only the in-frame clones, and not every one. This sample has about 180,000 clones, with around 70% found just once. This CDR3 is 14 amino acids long. V was shortened by 4 bases and J by 5 bases, with 13 bases between the two germline ends. Germline CDR1 is SGHNT and CDR2 is YYREEE (reference sequence). The sequence was obtained from a male donor in good health and CMV-seronegative. The rearrangement uses TRBV5-4 and TRBJ1-5; unclear D gene. Sequences were obtained from PBMCs. CDR3 sequence: CASSPGGQDQPQHF. As DNA, the CDR3 is TGTGCCAGCAGCCCGGGAGGCCAGGATCAGCCCCAGCATTTT.